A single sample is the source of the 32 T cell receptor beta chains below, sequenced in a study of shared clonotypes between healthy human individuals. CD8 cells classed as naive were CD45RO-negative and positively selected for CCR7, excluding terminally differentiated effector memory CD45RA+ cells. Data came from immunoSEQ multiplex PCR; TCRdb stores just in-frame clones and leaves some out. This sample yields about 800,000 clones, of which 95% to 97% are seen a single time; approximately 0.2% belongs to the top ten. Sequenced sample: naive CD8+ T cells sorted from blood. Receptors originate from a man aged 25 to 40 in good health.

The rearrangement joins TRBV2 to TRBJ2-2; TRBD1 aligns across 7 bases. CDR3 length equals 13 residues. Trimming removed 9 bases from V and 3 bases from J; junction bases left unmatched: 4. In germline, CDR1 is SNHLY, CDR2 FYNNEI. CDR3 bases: TGTGCCAGAAGACAGGGCGACACCGGGGAGCTGTTTTTT. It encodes CARRQGDTGELFF.

CDR3 loop: CASSPINERIYEQYF. The CDR3 DNA sequence: TGTGCCAGCAGCCCGATCAACGAGCGAATCTACGAGCAGTACTTC. The genes are TRBV7-6 and TRBJ2-7; D unclear. This CDR3 contains 15 residues. Germline CDR1 SGHVS, CDR2 FNYEAQ. V was pared by 5 bases and J by 3 bases, with 17 bases between. The whole variable domain, remainder taken from reference TRBV7-6 and TRBJ2-7, is GAGVSQSPRYKVTKRGQDVALRCDPISGHVSLYWYRQALGQGPEFLTYFNYEAQQDKSGLPNDRFSAERPEGSISTLTIQRTEQRDSAMYRCASSPINERIYEQYFGPGTRLTVT.

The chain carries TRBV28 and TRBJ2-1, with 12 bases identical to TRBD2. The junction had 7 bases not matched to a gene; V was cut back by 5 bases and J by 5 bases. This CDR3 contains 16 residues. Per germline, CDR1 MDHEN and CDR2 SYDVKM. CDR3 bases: TGTGCCAGCAGTGGCCCCCGGACTAGCGGGAACAATGAGCAGTTCTTC. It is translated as CASSGPRTSGNNEQFF.

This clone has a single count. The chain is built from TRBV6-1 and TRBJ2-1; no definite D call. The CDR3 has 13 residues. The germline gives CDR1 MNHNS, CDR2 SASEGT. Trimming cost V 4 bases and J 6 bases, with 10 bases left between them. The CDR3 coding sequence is TGTGCCAGCAGTGGTTTTAAGATCAATGAGCAGTTCTTC. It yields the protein CASSGFKINEQFF.

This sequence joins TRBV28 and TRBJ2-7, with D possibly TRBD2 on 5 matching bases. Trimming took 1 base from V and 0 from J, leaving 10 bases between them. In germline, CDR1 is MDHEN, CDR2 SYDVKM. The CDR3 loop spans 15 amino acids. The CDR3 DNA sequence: TGTGCCAGCAGTTTATCGCCCACTAGCTCCTACGAGCAGTACTTC. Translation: CASSLSPTSSYEQYF.

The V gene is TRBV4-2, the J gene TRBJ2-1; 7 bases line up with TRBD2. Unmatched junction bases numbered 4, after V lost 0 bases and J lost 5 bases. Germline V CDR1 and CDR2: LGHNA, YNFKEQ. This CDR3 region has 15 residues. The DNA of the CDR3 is TGTGCCAGCAGCCAAGAGGGAGGGGAACACAATGAGCAGTTCTTC. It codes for CASSQEGGEHNEQFF.

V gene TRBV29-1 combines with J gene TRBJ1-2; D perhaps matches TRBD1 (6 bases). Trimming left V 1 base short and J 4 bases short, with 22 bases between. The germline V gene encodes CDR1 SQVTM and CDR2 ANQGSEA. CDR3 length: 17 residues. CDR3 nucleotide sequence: TGCAGCGTTGAAGGGGACATCCCCGACGCGGGCGCCTATGGCTACACCTTC. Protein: CSVEGDIPDAGAYGYTF.

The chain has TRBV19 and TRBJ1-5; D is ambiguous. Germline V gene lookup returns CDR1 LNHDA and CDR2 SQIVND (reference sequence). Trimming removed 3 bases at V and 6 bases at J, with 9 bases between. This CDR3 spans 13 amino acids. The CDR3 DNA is TGTGCCAGTAGTATCCGACAATCTCAGCCCCAGCATTTT. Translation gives CASSIRQSQPQHF.

The CDR3 DNA sequence: TGTGCCAGCAGCTTGGAGCTGGGACTAGCGTCCCACGAGCAGTACTTC. Its protein is CASSLELGLASHEQYF. The chain carries TRBV5-5 and TRBJ2-7, with TRBD2 matching over 10 bases. This CDR3 has 16 amino acids. J gave up 5 bases and V 0 bases, and 8 bases lay outside the gene matches. Germline CDR1 is SGHKS and CDR2 is YYEKEE (reference sequence).

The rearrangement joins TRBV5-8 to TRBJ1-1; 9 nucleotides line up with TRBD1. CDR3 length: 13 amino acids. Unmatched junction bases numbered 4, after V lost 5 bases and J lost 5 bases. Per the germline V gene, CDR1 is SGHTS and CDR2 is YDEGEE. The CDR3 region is CASSIQGATEAFF. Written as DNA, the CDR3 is TGTGCCAGCAGTATACAGGGGGCGACTGAAGCTTTCTTT.

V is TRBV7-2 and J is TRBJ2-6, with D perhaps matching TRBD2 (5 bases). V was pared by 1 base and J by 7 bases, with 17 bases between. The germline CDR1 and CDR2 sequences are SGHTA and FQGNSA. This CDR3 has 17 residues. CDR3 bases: TGTGCCAGCAGCTTAGGGCGCCTGGGAGATAAAGCCAACGTCCTGACTTTC. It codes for CASSLGRLGDKANVLTF.

CDR3: CAWSQDSSGYTF. DNA of the CDR3: TGTGCCTGGAGTCAGGACAGTAGTGGCTACACCTTC. This chain uses TRBV30 with TRBJ1-2; TRBD1 might be the D (6 bases). This CDR3 has 12 amino acids. Germline loops: CDR1 GTSNPN, CDR2 SVGIG (reference sequence). V lost 2 bases, J lost 7 bases, and 11 bases lay in between.

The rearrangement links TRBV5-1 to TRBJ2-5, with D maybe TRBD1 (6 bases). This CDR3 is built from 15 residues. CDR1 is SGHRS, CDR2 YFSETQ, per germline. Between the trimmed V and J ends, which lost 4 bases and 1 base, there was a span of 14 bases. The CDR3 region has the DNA TGCGCCAGCAGCGTCAGGGGTGTCCCCCAAGAGACCCAGTACTTC. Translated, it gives CASSVRGVPQETQYF.

CDR3 nucleotide sequence: TGTGCCAGCAGCGGCGCCGGGCTGGGACCCCCCTATACGCAGTATTTT. It encodes CASSGAGLGPPYTQYF. The V and J genes are TRBV7-2 and TRBJ2-3, with D possibly called TRBD1 or TRBD2 (5 bases each). Germline assignment: CDR1 SGHTA and CDR2 FQGNSA. There are 16 residues in the CDR3. Trimming stripped 5 bases from V and 7 bases from J, with 22 bases between.

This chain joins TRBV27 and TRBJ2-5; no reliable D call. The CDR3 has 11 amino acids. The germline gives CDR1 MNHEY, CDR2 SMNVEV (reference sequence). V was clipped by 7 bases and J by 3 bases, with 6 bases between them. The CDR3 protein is CASILKETQYF. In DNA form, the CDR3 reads TGTGCCAGCATCCTAAAAGAGACCCAGTACTTC.

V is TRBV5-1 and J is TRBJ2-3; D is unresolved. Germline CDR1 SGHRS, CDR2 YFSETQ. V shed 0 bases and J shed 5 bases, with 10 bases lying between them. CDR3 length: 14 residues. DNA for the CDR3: TGCGCCAGCAGCTTGGCCACCCCCCGAGATACGCAGTATTTT. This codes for CASSLATPRDTQYF.

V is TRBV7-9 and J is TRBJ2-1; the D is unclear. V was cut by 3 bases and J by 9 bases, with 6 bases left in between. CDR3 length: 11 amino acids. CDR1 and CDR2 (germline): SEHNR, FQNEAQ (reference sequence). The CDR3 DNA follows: TGTGCCAGCAGCTTTGAGGCTGAGCAGTTCTTC. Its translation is CASSFEAEQFF.

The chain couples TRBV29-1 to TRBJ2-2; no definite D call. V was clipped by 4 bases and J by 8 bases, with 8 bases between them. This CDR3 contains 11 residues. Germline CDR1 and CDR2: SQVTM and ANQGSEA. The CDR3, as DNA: TGCAGCGTTGTGGATAATGGGGAGCTGTTTTTT. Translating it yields CSVVDNGELFF.

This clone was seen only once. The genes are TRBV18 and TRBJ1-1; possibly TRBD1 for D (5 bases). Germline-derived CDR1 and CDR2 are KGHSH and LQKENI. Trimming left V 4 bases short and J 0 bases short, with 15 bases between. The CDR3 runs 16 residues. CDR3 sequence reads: CASSLDSPGVNTEAFF. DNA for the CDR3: TGTGCCAGCTCACTAGACAGCCCTGGAGTGAACACTGAAGCTTTCTTT. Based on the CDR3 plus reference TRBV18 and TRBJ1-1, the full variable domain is NAGVMQNPRHLVRRRGQEARLRCSPMKGHSHVYWYRQLPEEGLKFMVYLQKENIIDESGMPKERFSAEFPKEGPSILRIQQVVRGDSAAYFCASSLDSPGVNTEAFFGQGTRLTVV.

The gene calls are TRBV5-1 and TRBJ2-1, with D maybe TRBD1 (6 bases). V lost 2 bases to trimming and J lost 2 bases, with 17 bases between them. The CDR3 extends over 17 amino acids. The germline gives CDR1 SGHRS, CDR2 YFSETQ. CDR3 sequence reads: CASSFGLRGVAYNEQFF. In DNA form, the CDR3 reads TGCGCCAGCAGCTTTGGCCTCAGGGGCGTAGCCTACAATGAGCAGTTCTTC.

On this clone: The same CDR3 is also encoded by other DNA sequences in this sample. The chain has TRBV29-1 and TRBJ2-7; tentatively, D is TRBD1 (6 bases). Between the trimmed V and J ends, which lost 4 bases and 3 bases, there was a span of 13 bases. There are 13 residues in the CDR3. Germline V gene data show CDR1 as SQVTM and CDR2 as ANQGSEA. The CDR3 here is CSVVGQGLYEQYF. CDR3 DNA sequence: TGCAGCGTTGTTGGGCAGGGGCTCTACGAGCAGTACTTC.

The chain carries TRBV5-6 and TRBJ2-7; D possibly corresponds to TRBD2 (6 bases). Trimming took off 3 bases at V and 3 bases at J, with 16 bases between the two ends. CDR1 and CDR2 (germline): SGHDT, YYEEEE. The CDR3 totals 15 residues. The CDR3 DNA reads TGTGCCAGCAGCTATGCGGGGCAGGGTTTCTACGAGCAGTACTTC. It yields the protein CASSYAGQGFYEQYF.

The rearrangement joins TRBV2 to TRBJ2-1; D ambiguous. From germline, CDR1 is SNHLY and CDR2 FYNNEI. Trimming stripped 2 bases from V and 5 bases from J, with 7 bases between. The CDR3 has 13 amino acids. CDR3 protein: CASSEYRHNEQFF. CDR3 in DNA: TGTGCCAGCAGTGAATACAGACACAATGAGCAGTTCTTC.

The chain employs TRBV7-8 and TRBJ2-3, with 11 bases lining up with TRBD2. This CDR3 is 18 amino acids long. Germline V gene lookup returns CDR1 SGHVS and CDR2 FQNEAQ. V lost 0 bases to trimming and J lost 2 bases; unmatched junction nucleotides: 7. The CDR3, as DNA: TGTGCCAGCAGCTTAGCACACGGGACTAGCGGAAACACAGATACGCAGTATTTT. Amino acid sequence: CASSLAHGTSGNTDTQYF.

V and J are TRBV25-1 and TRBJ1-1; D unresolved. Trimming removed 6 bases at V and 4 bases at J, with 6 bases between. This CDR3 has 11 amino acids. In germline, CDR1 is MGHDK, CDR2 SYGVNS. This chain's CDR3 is CASRYGTEAFF. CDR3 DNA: TGTGCCAGCAGGTATGGCACTGAAGCTTTCTTT.

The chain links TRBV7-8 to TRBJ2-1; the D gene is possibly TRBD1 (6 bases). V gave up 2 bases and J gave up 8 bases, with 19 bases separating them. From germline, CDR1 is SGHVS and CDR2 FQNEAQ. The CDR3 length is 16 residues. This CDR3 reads CASSLYPGQNSYEQFF. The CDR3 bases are TGTGCCAGCAGCTTATATCCGGGACAAAACTCATATGAGCAGTTCTTC.

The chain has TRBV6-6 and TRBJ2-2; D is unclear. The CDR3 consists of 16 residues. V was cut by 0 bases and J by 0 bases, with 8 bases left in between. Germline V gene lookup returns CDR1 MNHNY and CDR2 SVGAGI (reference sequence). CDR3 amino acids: CASSYSQFANTGELFF. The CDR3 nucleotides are TGTGCCAGCAGTTACTCACAATTCGCGAACACCGGGGAGCTGTTTTTT.

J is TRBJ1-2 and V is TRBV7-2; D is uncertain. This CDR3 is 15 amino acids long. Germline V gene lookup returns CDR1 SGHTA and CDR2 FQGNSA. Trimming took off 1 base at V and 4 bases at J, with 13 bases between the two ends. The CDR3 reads CASSLEVAPSYGYTF. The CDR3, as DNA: TGTGCCAGCAGCTTAGAGGTAGCCCCCAGCTATGGCTACACCTTC.

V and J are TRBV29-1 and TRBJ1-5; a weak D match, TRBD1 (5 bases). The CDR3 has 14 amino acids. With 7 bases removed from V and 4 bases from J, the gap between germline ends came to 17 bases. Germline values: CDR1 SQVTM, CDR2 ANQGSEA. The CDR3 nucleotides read TGCAGCGCCGTTGGGACGGACTCTAATCAGCCCCAGCATTTT. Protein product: CSAVGTDSNQPQHF.

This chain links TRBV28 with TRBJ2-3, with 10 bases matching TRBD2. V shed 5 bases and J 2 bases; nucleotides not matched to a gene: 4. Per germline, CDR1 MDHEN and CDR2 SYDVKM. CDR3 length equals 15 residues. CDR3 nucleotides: TGTGCCAGCAGTACTAGCGGGGCCTCCACAGATACGCAGTATTTT. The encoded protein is CASSTSGASTDTQYF.

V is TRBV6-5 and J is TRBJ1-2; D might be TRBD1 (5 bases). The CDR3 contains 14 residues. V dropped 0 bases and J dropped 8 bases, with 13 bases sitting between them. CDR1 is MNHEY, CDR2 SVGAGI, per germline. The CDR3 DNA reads TGTGCCAGCAGTTACTCGGGGGAGGCGAAGGGCTACACCTTC. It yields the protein CASSYSGEAKGYTF.

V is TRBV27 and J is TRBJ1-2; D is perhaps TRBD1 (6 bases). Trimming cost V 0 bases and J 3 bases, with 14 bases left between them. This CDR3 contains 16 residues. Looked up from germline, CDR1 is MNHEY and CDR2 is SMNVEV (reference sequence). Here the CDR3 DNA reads TGTGCCAGCAGTTTATCGTCAGGGGCCCTTGACTATGGCTACACCTTC. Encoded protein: CASSLSSGALDYGYTF.